The rows below give T cell receptor beta chains drawn from one sample of a study of blood T cells in healthy people across ages. TCRdb called the 5' RACE reads again in MiXCR, with one record for every CDR3 protein. The sample comprises hundreds of thousands of distinct CDR3 sequences, around a quarter of which are singletons, and 9.4% rests with the top ten. The same specimen was also included in a second study, on T cells of mothers and their children.

The material sequenced was blood. The receptor source for this set is a boy aged 5-17 years in good health. The CDR3 runs from the conserved cysteine through the conserved F or W. Fields, in order: clone size, V gene, D gene, J gene, CDR3 protein, CDR3 DNA. A D gene is named only where the DNA matches it firmly. Size tells how often a clone was seen (once, few, many) or the class of an expanded clone, and some rows leave it out.

few,TRBV7-6,.,TRBJ2-1,CASSKEGSSYNEQFF,TGTGCCAGCAGCAAGGAGGGGAGCTCCTACAATGAGCAGTTCTTC
.,TRBV24-1,TRBD2,TRBJ2-7,CATSDPRLAGGPSYEQYF,TGTGCCACCAGTGATCCCCGGCTAGCGGGAGGTCCGTCCTACGAGCAGTACTTC
few,TRBV5-8,.,TRBJ2-3,CASSLSWGSTDTQYF,TGTGCCAGCAGCTTGTCGTGGGGGTCGACAGATACGCAGTATTTT
.,TRBV3-1,TRBD2,TRBJ2-2,CASSQMPVGTSGRPNTGELFF,TGTGCCAGCAGCCAAATGCCGGTGGGAACTAGCGGGAGACCCAACACCGGGGAGCTGTTTTTT
few,TRBV20-1,TRBD2,TRBJ2-5,CSASLPWGGQETQYF,TGCAGTGCTAGTCTCCCATGGGGGGGGCAAGAGACCCAGTACTTC
.,TRBV14,.,TRBJ2-7,CASSQGLNAYEQYF,TGTGCCAGCAGCCAGGGACTGAATGCCTACGAGCAGTACTTC
.,TRBV5-6,TRBD1,TRBJ2-7,CASSGQTGTGDDEQYF,TGTGCCAGCAGCGGCCAGACCGGGACAGGGGATGATGAGCAGTACTTC
.,TRBV7-2,TRBD1,TRBJ1-5,CASSLWGQGIQPQHF,TGTGCCAGCAGCTTATGGGGACAGGGGATACAGCCCCAGCATTTT
.,TRBV7-9,.,TRBJ1-2,CASSTGGEANYGYTF,TGTGCCAGCAGCACAGGAGGGGAGGCTAACTATGGCTACACCTTC
few,TRBV7-9,.,TRBJ2-2,CASSYYGPNTGELFF,TGTGCCAGCAGCTATTACGGGCCGAACACCGGGGAGCTGTTTTTT
few,TRBV7-9,TRBD1,TRBJ2-5,CASSTGGQQETQYF,TGTGCCAGCAGCACAGGGGGACAACAAGAGACCCAGTACTTC
few,TRBV12-3/TRBV12-4,TRBD1,TRBJ1-4,CASSLGDRVNEKLFF,TGTGCCAGCAGTTTAGGTGACAGGGTAAATGAAAAACTGTTTTTT
.,TRBV3-1,TRBD2,TRBJ2-1,CASSQVAGAYNEQFF,TGTGCCAGCAGCCAGGTAGCGGGGGCCTACAATGAGCAGTTCTTC
.,TRBV4-3,TRBD2,TRBJ2-3,CASSQDRAGEDTQYF,TGCGCCAGCAGCCAAGATAGGGCGGGGGAGGATACGCAGTATTTT
few,TRBV11-1,TRBD2,TRBJ2-7,CASSSLAGVEQYF,TGTGCCAGCAGCTCTCTAGCGGGAGTGGAGCAGTACTTC
few,TRBV28,.,TRBJ2-4,CASSWGGGNLAKNIQYF,TGTGCCAGCAGCTGGGGGGGGGGCAATTTGGCCAAAAACATTCAGTACTTC
few,TRBV13,TRBD1,TRBJ1-1,CAGSLTRDRARTEAFF,TGTGCCGGCAGCTTAACGAGGGACAGGGCGAGAACTGAAGCTTTCTTT
.,TRBV28,TRBD2,TRBJ2-7,CASSLGSSGGSYEQYF,TGTGCCAGCAGTCTAGGATCTAGCGGGGGTTCCTACGAGCAGTACTTC
few,TRBV29-1,TRBD1,TRBJ2-1,CSVGGTGDLNEQFF,TGCAGCGTCGGTGGGACAGGGGACCTCAATGAGCAGTTCTTC
.,TRBV7-2,.,TRBJ2-5,CASRFDRAPGSQYF,TGTGCCAGCAGATTCGACCGGGCCCCAGGATCCCAGTACTTC
few,TRBV27,TRBD1,TRBJ1-2,CASSRTGGGGGLIYGYTF,TGTGCCAGCAGCCGAACAGGGGGCGGTGGTGGTCTTATCTATGGCTACACCTTC
.,TRBV5-1,.,TRBJ2-1,CASSLEGGAYSEQFF,TGCGCCAGCAGCTTGGAAGGCGGGGCGTACAGTGAGCAGTTCTTC
.,TRBV7-6,TRBD1,TRBJ2-7,CASSHRTGEPESYEQYF,TGTGCCAGCAGCCATAGGACAGGCGAACCCGAATCCTACGAGCAGTACTTC
few,TRBV7-2,.,TRBJ2-3,CASSPLWGGFTDTQYF,TGTGCCAGCAGCCCGCTTTGGGGGGGCTTCACAGATACGCAGTATTTT
few,TRBV14,.,TRBJ1-2,CASSQVNNYGYTF,TGTGCCAGCAGCCAAGTGAACAACTATGGCTACACCTTC
.,TRBV20-1,.,TRBJ2-5,CSARSHGQETQYF,TGCAGTGCTAGATCGCACGGACAAGAGACCCAGTACTTC
.,TRBV29-1,TRBD1,TRBJ2-7,CSVGSQTGAYEQYF,TGCAGCGTTGGTTCCCAAACAGGGGCCTACGAGCAGTACTTC
.,TRBV12-3/TRBV12-4,.,TRBJ2-3,CASRPLVGADTQYF,TGTGCCAGCAGGCCACTAGTGGGGGCGGATACGCAGTATTTT
many,TRBV7-9,.,TRBJ2-7,CASSPRDRSSYEQYF,TGTGCCAGCAGCCCCCGTGACAGAAGCTCCTACGAGCAGTACTTC
few,TRBV5-5,TRBD2,TRBJ2-7,CASSFGGSGRIYEQYF,TGTGCCAGCAGCTTCGGGGGTAGCGGGAGGATCTACGAGCAGTACTTC
few,TRBV6-1,.,TRBJ1-2,CASSRWNYGYTF,TGTGCCAGCAGTCGGTGGAACTATGGCTACACCTTC
.,TRBV4-1,TRBD2,TRBJ2-4,CASSRLGAGVDIQYF,TGCGCCAGCAGCCGTCTGGGTGCGGGAGTTGACATTCAGTACTTC
few,TRBV28,.,TRBJ2-7,CASSSATGDYEQYF,TGTGCCAGCAGTTCCGCGACAGGAGACTACGAGCAGTACTTC
.,TRBV12-5,TRBD1,TRBJ1-1,CASGLYGQGEAFF,TGTGCTAGTGGTTTGTACGGACAGGGTGAAGCTTTCTTT
few,TRBV7-2,.,TRBJ2-1,CASSSIRQGLGNEQFF,TGTGCCAGCAGCTCGATCAGACAGGGACTGGGCAATGAGCAGTTCTTC
.,TRBV28,TRBD1,TRBJ2-5,CASSPPLPTGGQETQYF,TGTGCCAGCAGTCCCCCTCTTCCGACAGGGGGGCAAGAGACCCAGTACTTC
.,TRBV29-1,TRBD1,TRBJ1-4,CSAEMGAGGEKLFF,TGCAGCGCCGAAATGGGGGCAGGGGGTGAAAAACTGTTTTTT
.,TRBV28,.,TRBJ2-3,CASTWGYGTDTQYF,TGTGCCAGCACCTGGGGGTATGGCACAGATACGCAGTATTTT
.,TRBV14,.,TRBJ2-3,CASSQDGGRDTQYF,TGTGCCAGCAGCCAAGATGGGGGCCGGGATACGCAGTATTTT
.,TRBV11-1,TRBD1,TRBJ2-1,CASSFFRGYRYNEQFF,TGTGCCAGCAGCTTTTTCAGGGGGTATAGGTACAATGAGCAGTTCTTC
.,TRBV7-9,.,TRBJ2-1,CASSLARGLGYNEQFF,TGTGCCAGCAGCTTAGCGCGAGGGTTGGGTTACAATGAGCAGTTCTTC
.,TRBV29-1,.,TRBJ1-4,CSVVKGGEELFF,TGCAGCGTTGTCAAGGGCGGTGAAGAACTGTTTTTT
.,TRBV7-6,.,TRBJ2-7,CARSFGRGHYEQYF,TGTGCCCGCAGCTTCGGCAGGGGTCATTACGAGCAGTACTTC
.,TRBV4-3,.,TRBJ2-1,CASSQERNGHNEQFF,TGCGCCAGCAGCCAAGAGCGGAACGGGCACAATGAGCAGTTCTTC
few,TRBV4-1,TRBD1,TRBJ1-1,CASSRGDRETEAFF,TGCGCCAGCAGCCGAGGGGACAGGGAGACTGAAGCTTTCTTT
few,TRBV27,.,TRBJ2-5,CASRAGATAETQYF,TGTGCCAGCCGGGCGGGGGCGACAGCGGAGACCCAGTACTTC
few,TRBV21-1,.,TRBJ2-1,CASRKVKAVLEQFF,TGTGCCAGCAGGAAGGTGAAAGCGGTATTAGAGCAGTTCTTC
few,TRBV19,.,TRBJ1-2,CASSSRSSDFYGYTF,TGTGCCAGTAGTTCCAGATCCTCCGACTTCTATGGCTACACCTTC
few,TRBV14,.,TRBJ1-2,CASSQGVVGYTF,TGTGCCAGCAGCCAAGGAGTAGTTGGCTACACCTTC
.,TRBV28,TRBD2,TRBJ2-5,CASSLRLAGGPWETQYF,TGTGCCAGCAGTTTACGGCTAGCGGGAGGGCCTTGGGAGACCCAGTACTTC
few,TRBV2,.,TRBJ1-4,CASSETGGSNEKLFF,TGTGCCAGCAGTGAAACCGGGGGGTCGAATGAAAAACTGTTTTTT
.,TRBV29-1,TRBD1,TRBJ2-2,CSVVPGQVNTGELFF,TGCAGCGTTGTTCCGGGACAGGTGAACACCGGGGAGCTGTTTTTT